This T cell receptor beta chain was captured in a study of cytotoxic CD8 clonotypes in ibrutinib-treated CLL. Study-wide points: Public clonotypes were seen rarely and were contracted or stable on treatment.

As to this clone: Its antigen is still unknown.

TCRdb's table, derived via immunoSEQ multiplex PCR, lists solely in-frame clones and lacks some. The sample holds roughly 97,000 clones, 60% to 80% seen once. The germline V gene encodes CDR1 MNHNY and CDR2 SVGAGI (reference sequence). The CDR3 sequence is 16 residues long. Trimming took 6 bases from V and 2 from J, leaving 17 bases between them. Around 2 micrograms of genomic DNA (from cryopreserved PBMCs) were used for TCR beta libraries. The receptor was isolated from a human donor with chronic lymphocytic leukemia. The V gene is TRBV6-6, the J gene TRBJ1-3; a weak D match, TRBD1 (5 bases). The sequences come from PBMCs, collected after 12 months of ibrutinib treatment. CDR3: CASRLPLAGTGNTIYF. Here the CDR3 DNA reads TGTGCCAGCAGGCTACCTCTGGCAGGGACTGGAAACACCATATATTTT.